This TCR beta chain was sequenced in a study of T cell responses to AZD1222 COVID-19 vaccine (dated by TCRdb to the early 2020s). With regard to the full study: AZD1222 recipients given second doses at about 4 weeks or at about 12 weeks were pooled, since spike-specific TCR depth and breadth were not found to differ between the two schedules. A total of 233 trial participants underwent TCR sequencing, of whom nearly 210 had received two doses of AZD1222 and about 26 had received two doses of the MenACWY control vaccine. Trial participants were enrolled by age into 18-55, 56-69 and 70-plus year subgroups, with 148, 28 and 57 TCR-sequenced participants respectively. General study outcomes and caveats: The 56-69-year group was small, and its depth increase did not reach significance, likely because of low power. A significant rise in spike-specific TCR breadth and depth was observed after two AZD1222 doses relative to day 0 and relative to MenACWY recipients. No day 14 peak-response samples were available, so repertoires were characterized only after the peak T cell response. Conclusions about previously exposed vaccinees are limited because only a handful of AZD1222 recipients were SARS-CoV-2 seropositive at baseline. Most participants were white British and females outnumbered males, and the authors suggested that clonal diversity may have been underestimated. The whole spike protein was spanned by vaccine-associated CD4 TCRs, and dominant responses were seen in regions 160-218 and 743-854. Nearly half of unique spike-specific TCRs reportedly recognized epitopes outside regions mutated in the B.1.351 and B.1.1.7 variants.

Spanning cysteine to phenylalanine, the CDR3 consists of 16 amino acids. The sequence is cut down to CDR3 DNA, 48 bases in frame from base 1. CDR1 MNHNS and CDR2 SASEGT were looked up in the germline V gene. Trimming at the junction amounts to 4 bases on V and 7 bases on J, and the germline ends lie 22 bases apart. The CDR3 regions of human TCRbeta chains were subjected to immunosequencing. Turning to the authors' computational methods: TCRs in the repertoires were compared against a reference library of SARS-CoV-2-specific TCRs that had been generated with the MIRA antigen-specificity platform. Breadth was defined as the fraction of unique TCRs that were SARS-CoV-2-associated. Depth was defined as the fraction of total T cells that were SARS-CoV-2-associated. Each spike-specific TCR was assigned to its reactive spike region and to a CD4 or CD8 class using the MIRA data. Log10-transformed breadth and depth values were compared by one-way ANOVA with Sidak's multiple comparisons tests. TCRdb retrieved this table from immuneACCESS and kept in-frame rearrangements only. Not all clones are present; in checked studies, unresolved V genes account for under half, and no reason is known for the remainder. V, J and clone size were drawn from that table, and D and trimming were deduced from the DNA. This sample comprises some 120,000 clones, 80% to 85% of them detected only once. The ten largest account for about 9.5% of the sample.

Details on this clone: Its antigen is unknown. The sample holds no much larger clone one base away, and base qualities are not on file.

The intended sense of this specimen's time point label: baseline before first vaccination. Vaccinee samples came from UK trials COV001 and COV002, including a single-blind randomized controlled phase 2/3 trial of AZD1222 (ChAdOx1 nCoV-19) in healthy adults. For TCRbeta chain sequencing, PBMC samples were collected from trial participants at day 0 and at day 28 after the second dose. The sequence was obtained from an adult in good health. Sequenced material: peripheral blood, taken on day 0 of AZD1222 vaccination. The chain is made from TRBV6-1 and TRBJ1-1; no D segment can be confidently identified. The CDR3 region: CASSGRGSYSGGEAFF. The base sequence is TGTGCCAGCAGTGGACGTGGGTCCTACTCGGGTGGTGAAGCTTTCTTT.